This T cell receptor (beta chain) was sequenced in a study of shared clonotypes between healthy human individuals. About the research overall: Each donor contributed plates that comprised three CD4 naive, three CD4 memory, two CD8 naive and one CD8 memory.

Profiling relied on immunoSEQ multiplex PCR, and the TCRdb table lists in-frame clones only, not all of them. The data contain about 990,000 clones, approximately 78% of them singletons. V lost 5 bases to trimming and J lost 1 base, with 12 bases between them. From germline, CDR1 is SEHNR and CDR2 FQNEAQ (reference sequence). This CDR3 has 14 residues. This clone was found a few times. Source material: memory CD4+ T cells from PBMCs. Subset described: CD45RA-negative fraction. The V and J genes are TRBV7-9 and TRBJ2-7; D is uncertain. The origin of this receptor is a man younger than 30 in good health. Some clones in this sample may be carry-over from other donors' samples. CDR3 coding DNA: TGTGCCAGCAGCCCCCTCGTGGGATCCTACGAGCAGTACTTC. Residues: CASSPLVGSYEQYF.